This T cell receptor (beta chain) derives from a study of blood T cells in healthy people across ages. Regarding the study as a whole: Per million T cells, TCR beta diversity dropped about linearly as age rose.

With a J-beta primer mix and a sample-barcoded 5' primer, a second PCR ran about 6 to 11 cycles. From the 5' RACE reads, TCRdb called clonotypes with MiXCR, one entry per CDR3 protein. There are 1,300,000 or so distinct CDR3 sequences in the sample; almost 60% occur only once, and more than 6% lies in the top ten. Drawing of peripheral blood yielded about 10 milliliters from each donor. For this clonotype: Its cognate antigen is unknown.

With 8 bases clipped from V and 6 bases from J, the junction kept 21 bases outside the gene matches. The germline V gene encodes CDR1 KGHDR and CDR2 SFDVKD. The CDR3 length is 18 residues. V is TRBV24-1 and J is TRBJ1-5; 7 nucleotides match TRBD1. The clonotype was recovered from a man aged 18 to 29 in good health. The sequencing sample was made of blood. The CDR3 sequence is CATIFDPRPGTEIQPQHF. CDR3 DNA: TGTGCCACCATTTTCGATCCCCGGCCAGGGACAGAAATTCAGCCCCAGCATTTT.